A single sample is the source of the 9 T cell receptor beta chains below, sequenced in a study of molecular identifiers for immune sequencing clone quantification. TCRdb re-derived calls from the PCR reads in MiXCR, one entry per CDR3 protein. The data show just under 65,000 distinct CDR3 sequences, with 17% seen just once and roughly 1.5% held by the top ten. Sequenced input: naive CD8+ T cells from blood, with Jurkat cell RNA spiked in. This sample's subset: FACS-sorted CD8+CD4-CCR7+CD45RA+ naive T cells. These receptors were collected from a human donor in good health. Some libraries in this study had Jurkat cell RNA spiked in.

Many counts were recorded for this clonotype. The chain couples TRBV7-9 to TRBJ2-7; 8 bases align to TRBD1. Germline V gene lookup returns CDR1 SEHNR and CDR2 FQNEAQ (reference sequence). Trimming removed 1 base from V and 7 bases from J; junction bases left unmatched: 21. The CDR3 loop spans 19 amino acids. In DNA, the CDR3 is TGTGCCAGCAGCTTAGGGGGCCCCGATGCGGGACAGGATTTTCGGGAGCAGTACTTC. Residues: CASSLGGPDAGQDFREQYF.

The table lists this clonotype with a few counts. V is TRBV19 and J is TRBJ2-7; 7 nucleotides align to TRBD2. CDR1 and CDR2 from the germline V gene are LNHDA and SQIVND (reference sequence). V was pared by 1 base and J by 5 bases, with 5 bases of the junction left unmatched. This CDR3 is built from 14 residues. The CDR3 sequence is CASSIGEGVHEQYF. CDR3 bases: TGTGCCAGTAGTATAGGGGAGGGTGTCCACGAGCAGTACTTC.

This clonotype came up many times. The genes are TRBV6-6 and TRBJ2-2; 10 bases fit TRBD2. V shed 8 bases and J 7 bases; nucleotides not matched to a gene: 7. CDR1 and CDR2 (germline): MNHNY, SVGAGI (reference sequence). This CDR3 comprises 14 residues. DNA of the CDR3: TGTGCCAGCCGACTAGCGGGCCAGGACGGGGAGCTGTTTTTT. Amino acid sequence: CASRLAGQDGELFF.

Ten or more counts support this clonotype. The DNA for the CDR3 is TGTGCCAGCAGACTCCTTTCCGGGGGGAAGGGGGGAGAGACCCAGTACTTC. Residues: CASRLLSGGKGGETQYF. The V call is TRBV27, the J call TRBJ2-5; D is perhaps TRBD2 (7 bases). V gave up 6 bases and J gave up 4 bases, with 24 bases separating them. Looked up from germline, CDR1 is MNHEY and CDR2 is SMNVEV (reference sequence). This CDR3 comprises 17 residues.

This clonotype was recorded many times. Germline and junction disagree at one end, which may indicate a read error. The rearrangement uses TRBV13 and TRBJ2-1; D may be TRBD1 or TRBD2 (5 bases each). Germline CDR1 PRHDT, CDR2 FYEKMQ (reference sequence). The CDR3 loop spans 14 amino acids. CDR3 region: CASSFRGTLTGLLF. DNA of the CDR3: TGTGCCAGCAGCTTCCGAGGAACTTTAACAGGACTCCTCTTC.

This clonotype was seen ten or more times. This rearrangement joins TRBV7-9 to TRBJ2-7, with TRBD1 identical over 9 bases. CDR1 is SEHNR, CDR2 FQNEAQ, per germline (reference sequence). The CDR3 is 14 residues long. Germline trimming cut 6 bases from V and 6 bases from J; bases unmatched to any gene: 9. Here the CDR3 DNA reads TGTGCCAGCAGTCCGGACAGGGGCGGGGGCGAGCAGTACTTC. Residues: CASSPDRGGGEQYF.

The chain combines TRBV12-3 or TRBV12-4 with TRBJ1-1; D ambiguous. The CDR3 is 11 amino acids. The V gene lost 5 bases and the J gene lost 7 bases, with 8 bases spanning the gap. CDR3 DNA: TGTGCCAGCAGTCTGGGAGTTGAAGCTTTCTTT. Protein product: CASSLGVEAFF.

This clonotype was detected ten times or more. J is TRBJ2-1 and V is TRBV10-3; 8 bases fit TRBD2. CDR3 length: 17 amino acids. CDR1 and CDR2 from the germline V gene are ENHRY and SYGVKD. V lost 0 bases to trimming and J lost 3 bases; unmatched junction nucleotides: 7. The CDR3 region is CAISESGAGGYYNEQFF. CDR3 DNA sequence: TGTGCCATCAGTGAGTCAGGGGCGGGAGGATACTACAATGAGCAGTTCTTC.

The chain is built from TRBV6-2 or TRBV6-3 and TRBJ1-1; weak D call: TRBD1 (5 bases). The V gene lost 0 bases and the J gene lost 0 bases, with 14 bases spanning the gap. Germline loops: CDR1 MNHEY, CDR2 SVGEGT. This CDR3 is built from 17 residues. CDR3 residues: CASSYSRDRLMNTEAFF. CDR3 nucleotides: TGTGCCAGCAGTTACTCGCGTGACAGACTGATGAACACTGAAGCTTTCTTT.